These T cell receptor beta chains were read from a single sample in a study of T-cell memory formation after mild COVID-19. From the 5' RACE reads, TCRdb called clonotypes with MiXCR, one entry per CDR3 protein. This sample has roughly 150,000 distinct CDR3 sequences, with around 27% found just once. Sequencing input: PBMCs or a T cell subset sorted from them (not recorded which). Every receptor here comes from an adult woman who had mild COVID-19 (a few samples of this study predate the infection). Cell type and time point are not known. Both conserved end residues are part of each CDR3. D genes are given only for firm matches. Clone size is not always given. Where it is, it says once, few, many or a class for expanded clones.

size,V,D,J,DNA,CDR3
-,TRBV7-9,TRBD1,TRBJ2-7,TGTGCCAGCAGCCCCAGTCCGACAGGGGGGTCCTACGAGCAGTACTTC,CASSPSPTGGSYEQYF
few,TRBV9,-,TRBJ2-3,TGTGCCAGCAGCACTTCAGGGTTCAGCACAGATACGCAGTATTTT,CASSTSGFSTDTQYF
few,TRBV27,TRBD1,TRBJ1-5,TGTGCCAGCAGTTCTCTGCAGGGGGTAGCTCAGCCCCAGCATTTT,CASSSLQGVAQPQHF
few,TRBV7-8,-,TRBJ2-3,TGTGCCAGCACCCTCCGGGGGCTCATAGGGGATACGCAGTATTTT,CASTLRGLIGDTQYF
few,TRBV5-1,-,TRBJ2-3,TGCGCCAGCAGCTTCTCCTGGGGACTGGAGGGAGATACGCAGTATTTT,CASSFSWGLEGDTQYF
-,TRBV4-3,-,TRBJ2-2,TGCGCCAGCAGCCAAGACCGAAGGCGGGATTTGGAGCTGTTTTTT,CASSQDRRRDLELFF
-,TRBV6-1,-,TRBJ2-1,TGTGCCAGCAAAGGGAACCCGTCCTACAATGAGCAGTTCTTC,CASKGNPSYNEQFF
-,TRBV15,TRBD2,TRBJ2-1,TGTGCCACCAGCAGAGGGGGTAGCGGGAGATCTAGAGAGCAGTTCTTC,CATSRGGSGRSREQFF
-,TRBV5-6,-,TRBJ2-7,TGTGCCAGCAGCTTGAGTCAGGGGTGGGACGAGCAGTACTTC,CASSLSQGWDEQYF
-,TRBV9,-,TRBJ1-1,TGTGCCAGCAGCGAAACAGTGAACACTGAAGCTTTCTTT,CASSETVNTEAFF
-,TRBV4-3,-,TRBJ2-7,TGCGCCAGCAGCCAAGATCGAACGGGACCCTACGAGCAGTACTTC,CASSQDRTGPYEQYF
-,TRBV7-9,TRBD2,TRBJ2-3,TGTGCCCCAGCCGGGGACTACCAGCGGGGGGACTTTAGCACAGATACGCAGTATTTT,CAPAGDYQRGDFSTDTQYF
-,TRBV7-9,-,TRBJ1-2,TGTGCCAGCAGCCCGCGGGGCACGCTAAACTATGGCTACACCTTC,CASSPRGTLNYGYTF
many,TRBV27,-,TRBJ1-2,TGTGCCAGCAGTTCGGCCGGGGGTGGGGGCTACACCTTC,CASSSAGGGGYTF
-,TRBV7-2,-,TRBJ1-4,TGTGCCAGCAGCCCTGGTTGGGGAGGGTCGGAAAAACTGTTTTTT,CASSPGWGGSEKLFF
few,TRBV7-9,-,TRBJ2-1,TGTGCCAGCAGCTTGCGAGACTCACCCAATGAGCAGTTCTTC,CASSLRDSPNEQFF
few,TRBV12-3/TRBV12-4,-,TRBJ1-1,TGTGCCAGCAGCCCCAACAGGGTGGAAGCTTTCTTT,CASSPNRVEAFF
-,TRBV5-6,TRBD2,TRBJ2-1,TGTGCCAGCAGCTTGATGACTAGCGGTAGTGAGCAGTTCTTC,CASSLMTSGSEQFF
-,TRBV5-6,-,TRBJ1-1,TGTGCCAGCAGCGGAATGGGGGGCTCCCGGGCTGAAGCTTTCTTT,CASSGMGGSRAEAFF
-,TRBV27,TRBD2,TRBJ2-5,TGTGCCAGCAGTTCCCTACTAGCGGGAGCGTCGGAGACCCAGTACTTC,CASSSLLAGASETQYF
-,TRBV7-8,-,TRBJ2-3,TGTGCCAGCAGCCCCGGGGATATGGTGGATACGCAGTATTTT,CASSPGDMVDTQYF
few,TRBV7-9,-,TRBJ2-3,TGTGCCAGCAGCTTAGTGTGGACTACCGACACAGATACGCAGTATTTT,CASSLVWTTDTDTQYF
-,TRBV29-1,-,TRBJ1-5,TGCAGCGTGGGGAGTGATCAGCCCCAGCATTTT,CSVGSDQPQHF
few,TRBV12-3/TRBV12-4,TRBD1,TRBJ1-2,TGTGCCAGCTGCCCGGACAGGGTGAGAGGCTACACCTTC,CASCPDRVRGYTF
once,TRBV24-1,-,TRBJ2-3,TGTGCCACCAGTGATCTAGGGGATACGCAGTATTTT,CATSDLGDTQYF
few,TRBV6-5,TRBD1,TRBJ2-7,TGTGCCAGCAGTTACTCCGACAGGGGCGAGCAGTACTTC,CASSYSDRGEQYF
few,TRBV20-1,-,TRBJ1-1,TGCAGTGCTAGAGACGGAGCGACTGAAGCTTTCTTT,CSARDGATEAFF
few,TRBV4-1,TRBD2,TRBJ2-1,TGCGCCAGCAGCCATCCCGAGACTAGCGGGGGTGAGGAGCAGTTCTTC,CASSHPETSGGEEQFF
once,TRBV7-9,TRBD1,TRBJ2-3,TGTGCCAGCAGCTCTAACCGGGACAGGGGAGCAGATACGCAGTATTTT,CASSSNRDRGADTQYF
few,TRBV7-9,TRBD1,TRBJ2-1,TGTGCCAGCAGCTTTTCCGGGACAGGGGGCGAGCAGTTCTTC,CASSFSGTGGEQFF
once,TRBV2,-,TRBJ1-2,TGTGCCAGCAGGCCCTACTATGGCTACACCTTC,CASRPYYGYTF
-,TRBV5-1,-,TRBJ2-1,TGCGCCAGCAGCTTCGTACAGGGTGGTGAGCAGTTCTTC,CASSFVQGGEQFF
few,TRBV13,-,TRBJ2-5,TGTGCCAGCAGCTTAAGGCCTCAAGAGACCCAGTACTTC,CASSLRPQETQYF
-,TRBV5-4,TRBD2,TRBJ2-3,TGTGCCAGCAACATCGCGGGAGCGGGTACAGATACGCAGTATTTT,CASNIAGAGTDTQYF
-,TRBV5-5,-,TRBJ1-1,TGTGCCAGCAGCTTGCTTACGAGGGGGGATGCTTTCTTT,CASSLLTRGDAFF
-,TRBV5-5,-,TRBJ2-7,TGTGCCAGCAGCTTGGCCAACAGCCAAACCTACGAGCAGTACTTC,CASSLANSQTYEQYF
-,TRBV11-2,-,TRBJ2-2,TGTGCCAGCAGCTTCGGGGGACACACCGGGGAGCTGTTTTTT,CASSFGGHTGELFF
-,TRBV24-1,TRBD1,TRBJ1-1,TGTGCCACCAGTGAAGGACAGGGGGCTGAAGCTTTCTTT,CATSEGQGAEAFF
-,TRBV7-6,TRBD2,TRBJ2-5,TGTGCCAGCAGCTTAGAAGCTAGCGGAGATGGGGAGACCCAGTACTTC,CASSLEASGDGETQYF
-,TRBV19,TRBD1,TRBJ2-7,TGTGCCAGTAGTATGGGGACAGGAATCTACGAGCAGTACTTC,CASSMGTGIYEQYF
few,TRBV21-1,-,TRBJ2-7,TGTGCCAGCAGCCCCAAAGGGGGCAGGGTTAAGGACGAGCAGTACTTC,CASSPKGGRVKDEQYF
-,TRBV5-1,TRBD1,TRBJ2-7,TGCGCCAGCAGCTTGACAGGGGGCCTTAACTACGAGCAGTACTTC,CASSLTGGLNYEQYF
few,TRBV7-6,-,TRBJ2-7,TGTGCCAGCAGCCCCTCAGGAAGGCACAACTACGAGCAGTACTTC,CASSPSGRHNYEQYF
-,TRBV20-1,TRBD1,TRBJ2-4,TGCAGTGCTAGAGAGGGACAGGGGCTAGCCAAAAACATTCAGTACTTC,CSAREGQGLAKNIQYF
-,TRBV5-1,-,TRBJ1-2,TGCGCCAGCAGCTTGGACTCTGGGAACTATGGCTACACCTTC,CASSLDSGNYGYTF
few,TRBV18,TRBD2,TRBJ2-3,TGTGCCAGCTCACCACCGAACCCGCGGGGGGCCTATCACGAGGGCACAGATACGCAGTATTTT,CASSPPNPRGAYHEGTDTQYF
few,TRBV6-1,TRBD1,TRBJ2-7,TGTGCCAGCGGACAGGGGGAGCAGTACTTC,CASGQGEQYF
few,TRBV20-1,-,TRBJ2-3,TGCAGTGCTAGAGTACAGGGATTTACAGATACGCAGTATTTT,CSARVQGFTDTQYF
-,TRBV30,TRBD2,TRBJ2-1,TGTGCCGGACTGAGCCGACTAGCGGGCGCATACAATGAGCAGTTCTTC,CAGLSRLAGAYNEQFF
few,TRBV9,-,TRBJ2-7,TGTGCCAGCGGTAATTCAGGCTCCTACGAGCAGTACTTC,CASGNSGSYEQYF
-,TRBV19,-,TRBJ2-7,TGTGCCAGTAGTGTTCGACAGAAGGACGAGCAGTACTTC,CASSVRQKDEQYF
few,TRBV7-8,-,TRBJ2-3,TGTGCCAGCGGCTTGACCCCCTACACAGATACGCAGTATTTT,CASGLTPYTDTQYF
once,TRBV7-9,-,TRBJ1-1,TGTGCCAGCAGCCCCCGCCAGGGGCCGAGCACTGAAGCTTTCTTT,CASSPRQGPSTEAFF
-,TRBV4-1,-,TRBJ2-3,TGCGCCAGCAGCCAAGAAAGGGGGGGTTCTTACACAGATACGCAGTATTTT,CASSQERGGSYTDTQYF
-,TRBV12-3/TRBV12-4,TRBD1,TRBJ1-1,TGTGCCAGCACCCTGGACAGGGGGATCTCTGAAGCTTTCTTT,CASTLDRGISEAFF
few,TRBV3-1,-,TRBJ1-2,TGTGCCAGCAGCCAAGGGACTGTCTATGGCTACACCTTC,CASSQGTVYGYTF
few,TRBV11-3,-,TRBJ2-2,TGTGCCAGCAGCTCCTTGGACAGCTTGGCTACCGGGGAGCTGTTTTTT,CASSSLDSLATGELFF
few,TRBV29-1,-,TRBJ2-1,TGCAGCGTTGTCGTAAATGAGCAGTTCTTC,CSVVVNEQFF
-,TRBV2,TRBD1,TRBJ1-1,TGTGCCAGCAGTGAAAAGGGACAGGGGTTCTACACTGAAGCTTTCTTT,CASSEKGQGFYTEAFF